This T cell receptor beta chain comes out of a study of OX40 agonist ivuxolimab in advanced cancers. The repertoire was sequenced with immunoSEQ multiplex PCR; TCRdb's copy has only in-frame clones and lacks some. The sample has over 10,000 clones, 67% seen once. Of note for this clone: What it recognizes is unknown.

CDR1 is SGDLS and CDR2 is YYNGEE in the germline V gene. V lost 0 bases, J lost 0 bases, and 5 bases lay in between. The CDR3 is 14 amino acids. Overall study results and limits: In the 0.1-3.0 mg/kg groups, partial responders showed among the lowest expansion. Expanded peripheral T-cell antigen specificity went undetermined.

The chain has TRBV9 and TRBJ2-3; D gene unclear. This TCR was recovered from an adult with an advanced solid tumor such as melanoma, head and neck, liver or kidney cancer. Source: CD4+ or CD8+ T cells sorted from blood, taken in a trial of the OX40 agonist ivuxolimab. The CDR3 bases are TGTGCCAGCAGCGTAGGCGGAAGCACAGATACGCAGTATTTT. This translates into CASSVGGSTDTQYF.